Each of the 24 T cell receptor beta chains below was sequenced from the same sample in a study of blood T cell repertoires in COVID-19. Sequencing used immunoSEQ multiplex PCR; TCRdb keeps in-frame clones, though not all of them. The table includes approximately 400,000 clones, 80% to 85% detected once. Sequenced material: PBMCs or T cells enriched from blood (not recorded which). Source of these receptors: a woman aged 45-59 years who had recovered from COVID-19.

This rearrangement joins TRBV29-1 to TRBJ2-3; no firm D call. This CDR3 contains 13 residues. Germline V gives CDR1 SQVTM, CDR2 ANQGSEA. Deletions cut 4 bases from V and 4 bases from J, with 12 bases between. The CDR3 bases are TGCAGCGTTGTGGGCCATGTAGCAGATACGCAGTATTTT. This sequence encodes CSVVGHVADTQYF.

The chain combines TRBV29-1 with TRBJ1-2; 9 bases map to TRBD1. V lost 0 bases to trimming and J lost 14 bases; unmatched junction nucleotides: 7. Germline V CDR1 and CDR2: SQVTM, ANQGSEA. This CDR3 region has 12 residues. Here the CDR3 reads CSVEEGGQGRTF. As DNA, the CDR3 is TGCAGCGTTGAAGAGGGGGGACAGGGAAGGACCTTC.

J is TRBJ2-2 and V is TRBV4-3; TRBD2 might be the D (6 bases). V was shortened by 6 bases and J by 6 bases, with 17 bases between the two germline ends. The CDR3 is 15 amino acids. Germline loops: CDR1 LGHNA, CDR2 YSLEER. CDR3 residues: CASRPPGGPAGELFF. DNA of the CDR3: TGCGCCAGCAGACCCCCCGGGGGTCCCGCCGGGGAGCTGTTTTTT.

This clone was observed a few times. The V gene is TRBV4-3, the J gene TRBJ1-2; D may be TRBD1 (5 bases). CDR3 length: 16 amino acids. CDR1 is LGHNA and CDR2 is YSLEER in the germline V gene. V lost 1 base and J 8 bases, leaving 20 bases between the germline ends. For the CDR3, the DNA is TGCGCCAGCAGCCAAGCCGGCGGAGGGGCGAAGGTCGGCTACACCTTC. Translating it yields CASSQAGGGAKVGYTF.

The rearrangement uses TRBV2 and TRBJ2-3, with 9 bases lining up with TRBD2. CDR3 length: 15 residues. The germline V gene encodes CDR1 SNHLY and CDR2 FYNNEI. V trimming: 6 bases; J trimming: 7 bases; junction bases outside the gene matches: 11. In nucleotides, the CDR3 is TGTGCCAGCAGCACCTTGGCGGGAGGGGAAAATACGCAGTATTTT. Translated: CASSTLAGGENTQYF.

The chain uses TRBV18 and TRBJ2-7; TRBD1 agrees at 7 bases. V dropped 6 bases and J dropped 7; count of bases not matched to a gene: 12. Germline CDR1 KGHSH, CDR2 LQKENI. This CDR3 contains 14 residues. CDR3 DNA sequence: TGTGCCAGCTCTGGGGACAGCCCCCTTGAGGAGCAGTACTTC. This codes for CASSGDSPLEEQYF.

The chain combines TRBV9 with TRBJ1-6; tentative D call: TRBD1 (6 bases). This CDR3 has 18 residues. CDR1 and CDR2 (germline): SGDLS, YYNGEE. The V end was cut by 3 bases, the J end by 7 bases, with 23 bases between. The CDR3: CASSAVITPGHLNSPLHF. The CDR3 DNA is TGTGCCAGCAGCGCGGTTATCACGCCGGGACACTTAAATTCACCCCTCCACTTT.

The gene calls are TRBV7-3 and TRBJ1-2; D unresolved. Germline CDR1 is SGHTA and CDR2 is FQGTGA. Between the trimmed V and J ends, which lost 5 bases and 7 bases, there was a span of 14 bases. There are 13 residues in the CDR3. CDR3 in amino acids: CASSRYRYSGYTF. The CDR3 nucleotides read TGTGCCAGCAGCCGTTACAGATATAGTGGCTACACCTTC.

In nucleotides, the CDR3 is TGTGCCAGCAGCCCGGGACAGATAAGAGGGAGCACTGAAGCTTTCTTT. This translates into CASSPGQIRGSTEAFF. The chain joins TRBV3-1 (or the pseudogene TRBV3-2) to TRBJ1-1; TRBD1 agrees at 7 bases. Germline CDR1 reads LGHDT; CDR2 reads YNNKEL (reference sequence). The CDR3 extends over 16 amino acids. J gave up 4 bases and V 4 bases, and 12 bases lay outside the gene matches.

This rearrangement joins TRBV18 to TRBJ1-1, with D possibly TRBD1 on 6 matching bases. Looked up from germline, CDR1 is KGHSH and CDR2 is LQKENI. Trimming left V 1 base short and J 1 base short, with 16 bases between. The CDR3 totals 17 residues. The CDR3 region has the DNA TGTGCCAGCTCACCACTAATGAGCGGGGGCAAGAACACTGAAGCTTTCTTT. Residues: CASSPLMSGGKNTEAFF.

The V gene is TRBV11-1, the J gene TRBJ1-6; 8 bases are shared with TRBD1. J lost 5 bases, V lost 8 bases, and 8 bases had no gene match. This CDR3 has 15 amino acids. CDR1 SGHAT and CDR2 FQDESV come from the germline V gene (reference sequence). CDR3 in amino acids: CASSRQGSDNSPLHF. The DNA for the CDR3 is TGTGCCAGCTCGCGACAGGGGTCTGATAATTCACCCCTCCACTTT.

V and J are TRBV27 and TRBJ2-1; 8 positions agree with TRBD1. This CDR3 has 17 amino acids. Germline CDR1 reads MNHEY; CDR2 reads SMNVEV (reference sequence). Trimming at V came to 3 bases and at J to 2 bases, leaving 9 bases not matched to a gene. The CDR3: CASSFPTGTGAYNEQFF. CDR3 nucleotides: TGTGCCAGCAGTTTCCCCACAGGGACAGGTGCCTACAATGAGCAGTTCTTC.

CDR3 bases: TGTGCCAGCAGCTCAACTAGCACCCTCACAGATACGCAGTATTTT. It encodes CASSSTSTLTDTQYF. J is TRBJ2-3 and V is TRBV7-9; TRBD2 is a possible D gene (6 bases). The CDR3 is 15 residues long. In germline, CDR1 is SEHNR, CDR2 FQNEAQ (reference sequence). The V and J ends lost 4 bases and 2 bases respectively, with 13 bases between them.

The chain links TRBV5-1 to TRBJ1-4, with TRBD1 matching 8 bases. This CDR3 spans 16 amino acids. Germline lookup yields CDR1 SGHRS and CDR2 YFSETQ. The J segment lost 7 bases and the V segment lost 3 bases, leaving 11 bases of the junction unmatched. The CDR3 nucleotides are TGCGCCAGCAGCTGGGTGCCCCAGGGGGCGGTTGAAAAACTGTTTTTT. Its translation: CASSWVPQGAVEKLFF.

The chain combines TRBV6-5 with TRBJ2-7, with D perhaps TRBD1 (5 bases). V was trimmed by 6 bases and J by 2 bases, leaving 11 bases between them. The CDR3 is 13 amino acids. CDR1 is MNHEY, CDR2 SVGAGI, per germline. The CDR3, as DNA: TGTGCCAGCAGCCATCTGGACACCTACGAGCAGTACTTC. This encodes CASSHLDTYEQYF.

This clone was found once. The chain's CDR3 is CASSLERAGGQPQHF. The CDR3 DNA is TGTGCCAGCAGTTTAGAGCGGGCGGGGGGCCAGCCCCAGCATTTT. This sequence joins TRBV27 and TRBJ1-5; D possibly corresponds to TRBD1 (6 bases). Between the trimmed V and J ends, which lost 2 bases and 7 bases, there was a span of 15 bases. Germline CDR1 is MNHEY and CDR2 is SMNVEV (reference sequence). This CDR3 region has 15 residues.

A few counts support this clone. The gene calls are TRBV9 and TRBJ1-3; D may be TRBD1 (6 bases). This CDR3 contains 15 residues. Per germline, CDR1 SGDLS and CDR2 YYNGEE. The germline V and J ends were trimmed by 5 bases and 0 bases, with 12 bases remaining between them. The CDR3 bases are TGTGCCAGCAGTCCCGGGGGGCACTCTGGAAACACCATATATTTT. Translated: CASSPGGHSGNTIYF.

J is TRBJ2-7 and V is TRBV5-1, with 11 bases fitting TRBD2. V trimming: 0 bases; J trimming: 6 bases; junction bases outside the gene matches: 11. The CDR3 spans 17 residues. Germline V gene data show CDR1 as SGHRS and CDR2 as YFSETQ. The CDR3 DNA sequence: TGCGCCAGCAGCTTGGCCGATAGTAGCGGGAGGGCCGCCGAGCAGTACTTC. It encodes CASSLADSSGRAAEQYF.

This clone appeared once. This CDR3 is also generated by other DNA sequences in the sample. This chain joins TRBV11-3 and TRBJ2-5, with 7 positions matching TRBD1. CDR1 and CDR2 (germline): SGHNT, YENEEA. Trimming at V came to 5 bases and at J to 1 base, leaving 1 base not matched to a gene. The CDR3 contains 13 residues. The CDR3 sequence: CASSRDSQETQYF. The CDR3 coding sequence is TGTGCCAGCAGCCGGGACAGCCAAGAGACCCAGTACTTC.

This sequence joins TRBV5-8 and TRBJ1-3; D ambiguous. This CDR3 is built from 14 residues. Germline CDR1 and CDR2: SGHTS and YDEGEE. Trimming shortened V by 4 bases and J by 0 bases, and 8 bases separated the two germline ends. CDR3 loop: CASSRLNSGNTIYF. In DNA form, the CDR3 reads TGTGCCAGCAGCCGACTAAACTCTGGAAACACCATATATTTT.

This CDR3 is CASRGQNFHNSPLHF. CDR3 sequence (DNA): TGTGCCAGCCGGGGACAGAACTTCCATAATTCACCCCTCCACTTT. This sequence joins TRBV19 and TRBJ1-6; 7 positions agree with TRBD1. The V and J ends lost 9 bases and 5 bases, in that order; junction bases with no gene match: 10. Germline V gives CDR1 LNHDA, CDR2 SQIVND (reference sequence). This CDR3 region has 15 residues.

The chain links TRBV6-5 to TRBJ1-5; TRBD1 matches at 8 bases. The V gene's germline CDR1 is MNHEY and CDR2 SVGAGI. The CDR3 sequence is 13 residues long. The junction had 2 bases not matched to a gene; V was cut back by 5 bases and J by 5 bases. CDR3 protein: CASSQQGDQPQHF. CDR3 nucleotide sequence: TGTGCCAGCAGTCAACAGGGGGATCAGCCCCAGCATTTT.

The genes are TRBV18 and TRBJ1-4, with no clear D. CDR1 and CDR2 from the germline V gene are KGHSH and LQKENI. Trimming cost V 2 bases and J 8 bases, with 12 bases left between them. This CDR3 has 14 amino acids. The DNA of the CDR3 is TGTGCCAGCTCACCAACCGGGTTCCTCGAAAAACTGTTTTTT. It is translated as CASSPTGFLEKLFF.

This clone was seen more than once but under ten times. The CDR3 DNA is TGCGCCAGCAGGACTAGCGGGTGGGAGACCCAGTACTTC. As protein: CASRTSGWETQYF. The gene calls are TRBV5-1 and TRBJ2-5; 10 positions agree with TRBD2. This CDR3 is built from 13 residues. The trim removed 5 bases at V and 5 bases at J, leaving 3 bases unmatched. CDR1 and CDR2 from the germline V gene are SGHRS and YFSETQ.